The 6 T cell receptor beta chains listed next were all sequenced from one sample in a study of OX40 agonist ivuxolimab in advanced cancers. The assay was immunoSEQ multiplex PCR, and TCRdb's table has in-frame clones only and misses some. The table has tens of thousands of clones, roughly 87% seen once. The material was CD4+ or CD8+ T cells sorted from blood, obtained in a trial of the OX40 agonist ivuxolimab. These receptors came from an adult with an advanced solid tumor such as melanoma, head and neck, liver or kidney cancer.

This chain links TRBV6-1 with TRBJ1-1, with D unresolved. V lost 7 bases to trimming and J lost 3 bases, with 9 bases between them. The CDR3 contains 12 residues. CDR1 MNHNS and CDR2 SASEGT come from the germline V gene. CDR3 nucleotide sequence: TGTGCCAGCAACCTTCGATACACTGAAGCTTTCTTT. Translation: CASNLRYTEAFF.

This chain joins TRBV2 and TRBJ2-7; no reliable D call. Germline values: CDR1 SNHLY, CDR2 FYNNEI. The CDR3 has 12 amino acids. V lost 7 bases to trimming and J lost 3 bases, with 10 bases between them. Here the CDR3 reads CASNMIRYEQYF. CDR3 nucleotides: TGTGCCAGCAATATGATACGCTACGAGCAGTACTTC.

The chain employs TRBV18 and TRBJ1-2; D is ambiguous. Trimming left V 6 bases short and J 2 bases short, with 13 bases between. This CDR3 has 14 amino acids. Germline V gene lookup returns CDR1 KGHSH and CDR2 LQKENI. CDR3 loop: CASSPELGNYGYTF. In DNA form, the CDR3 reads TGTGCCAGCTCTCCTGAGTTGGGGAACTATGGCTACACCTTC.

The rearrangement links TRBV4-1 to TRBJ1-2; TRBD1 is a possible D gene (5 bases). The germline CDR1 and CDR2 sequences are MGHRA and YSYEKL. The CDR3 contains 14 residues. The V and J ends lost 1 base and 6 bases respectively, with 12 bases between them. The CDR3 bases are TGCGCCAGCAGCCAAGTGAGCAGGGTGAATGGCTACACCTTC. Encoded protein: CASSQVSRVNGYTF.

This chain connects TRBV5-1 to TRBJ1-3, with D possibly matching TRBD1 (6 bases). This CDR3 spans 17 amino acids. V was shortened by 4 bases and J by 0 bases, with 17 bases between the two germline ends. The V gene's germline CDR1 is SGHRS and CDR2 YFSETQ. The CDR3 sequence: CASSPSTGLNSGNTIYF. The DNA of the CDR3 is TGCGCCAGCAGCCCATCTACAGGGCTCAACTCTGGAAACACCATATATTTT. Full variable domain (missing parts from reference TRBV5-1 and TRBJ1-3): KAGVTQTPRYLIKTRGQQVTLSCSPISGHRSVSWYQQTPGQGLQFLFEYFSETQRNKGNFPGRFSGRQFSNSRSEMNVSTLELGDSALYLCASSPSTGLNSGNTIYFGEGSWLTVV.

The CDR3, as DNA: TGTGCCACCAGCAGAGGGGGAGGGACCGGGGCCAACGTCCTGACTTTC. This gives the protein CATSRGGGTGANVLTF. V is TRBV15 and J is TRBJ2-6; 7 nucleotides line up with TRBD2. Germline values: CDR1 LNHNV, CDR2 YYDKDF (reference sequence). This CDR3 has 16 amino acids. V lost 1 base, J lost 4 bases, and 4 bases stayed unmatched.